This TCR beta chain is from a study of blood T cell repertoires in COVID-19. Only in-frame clones appear in the TCRdb table, and some are missing; sequencing was by immunoSEQ multiplex PCR. The profile shows 49,000 or so clones, around 86% of them singletons. This CDR3 contains 13 residues. Trimming shortened V by 7 bases and J by 5 bases, and 12 bases separated the two germline ends. Germline values: CDR1 SNHLY, CDR2 FYNNEI. The TCR comes from a man in his 60s with active COVID-19. The chain links TRBV2 to TRBJ1-5; D is uncertain. Sequences were obtained from peripheral blood. CDR3 protein: CASNSWEDQPQHF. The CDR3, as DNA: TGTGCCAGCAATAGCTGGGAGGATCAGCCCCAGCATTTT. The complete variable domain, with remaining parts taken from reference TRBV2 and TRBJ1-5, reads EPEVTQTPSHQVTQMGQEVILRCVPISNHLYFYWYRQILGQKVEFLVSFYNNEISEKSEIFDDQFSVERPDGSNFTLKIRSTKLEDSAMYFCASNSWEDQPQHFGDGTRLSIL.